This T cell receptor (beta chain) was identified in a study of blood T cell repertoires in COVID-19 (dated by TCRdb to about 2020). Turning to the overall study: The collaborator samples originated in the United States, Italy and Spain and spanned the acute and convalescent phases of COVID-19. The prospective study material was composed of cDNA or gDNA derived from T cells, B-cell-depleted T cells, or PBMCs. Deeply sampled blood TCRbeta repertoires from subjects exposed to, actively infected with, or recovered from COVID-19 were included in the dataset. The repertoires were made available in a free public database intended to serve as a resource for research on the immune response to SARS-CoV-2. Samples were obtained from the ongoing ImmuneRACE study (first 160 participants) and from over a thousand subjects provided by 6 global collaborators. Sample metadata almost always included a de-identified subject ID, COVID-19 status, age in years and sex. Where HLA class I and class II types were available, the types were taken from metadata supplied by the sample provider, not from assay-based typing. Results and caveats for the whole study, not just this receptor: Clinical and demographic metadata were provided uncurated, with the amount varying by source and participant.

As to this clone: The antigen this receptor binds is unknown. No much larger clonotype is one base removed from it; base qualities were not supplied.

TCRbeta CDR3 regions were amplified from genomic DNA using the immunoSEQ Assay, a bias-controlled multiplex PCR. From the authors' description of their analysis: Nucleated cell counts per sample were estimated from amplification of reference gene primers within the assay. To quantify the absolute abundance of each unique TCRbeta CDR3 rearrangement, sequence reads were collapsed and filtered. For each sample, productive Simpson clonality was calculated as the square root of Simpson's diversity index over productive rearrangements. The immuneACCESS repertoire file appears here via TCRdb, limited to in-frame rearrangements. These files lack a portion of the clones; in checked studies, under half of the deficit traces to unresolved V genes, and the cause of the others is not known. D and trimming come from the DNA, and the V and J calls and clone size come from that table. Present in this sample are roughly 380,000 clones, over 75% of which were seen just once. 1.5% to 1.9% of the sample is in the top ten clones.

In Seattle, one collaborating source enrolled patients while the infection was active and tracked those patients longitudinally over the course of disease. Collaborating institutions collected whole blood in K2EDTA tubes following their own protocols. For TCRbeta analysis, collaborator samples were shipped as frozen whole blood, as isolated PBMCs, or as DNA extracted from either sample type. The sequence derives from a woman aged 40 to 50 with COVID-19, enrolled during active disease. Sequencing was performed on peripheral blood.

Here is the DNA: TGTGCCAGCGGACAGCCAAATCAGCCCCAGCATTTT. Translated, this is CASGQPNQPQHF. This receptor chain uses TRBV18 and TRBJ1-5, with a tentative D gene TRBD1 over 6 matching bases. The germline V gene encodes CDR1 KGHSH and CDR2 LQKENI. V was cut back by 8 bases and J by 4 bases, leaving a gap of 9 bases between them. The CDR3 sequence holds 12 residues, the cysteine and phenylalanine included. The read is trimmed to its CDR3 DNA, 36 bases read in frame from base 1.